The 25 T cell receptor beta chains in this list originate from one sample, sequenced in a study of OX40 agonist ivuxolimab in advanced cancers. The method was immunoSEQ multiplex PCR; TCRdb's version includes in-frame clones alone and lacks a portion of them. The repertoire holds under 85,000 clones, with 80% to 85% as singletons. This material consisted of CD4+ or CD8+ T cells sorted from blood, taken in a trial of the OX40 agonist ivuxolimab. These receptors all come from an adult with an advanced solid tumor such as melanoma, head and neck, liver or kidney cancer.

The V and J genes are TRBV18 and TRBJ1-5, with TRBD1 identical over 8 bases. J gave up 4 bases and V 5 bases, and 13 bases lay outside the gene matches. The CDR3 has 17 residues. Germline loops: CDR1 KGHSH, CDR2 LQKENI. Here the CDR3 reads CASSASAGTGRNQPQHF. The CDR3 DNA sequence: TGTGCCAGCTCAGCTTCCGCCGGGACAGGAAGGAATCAGCCCCAGCATTTT.

The chain employs TRBV27 and TRBJ2-7, with a weak D call TRBD1 (6 bases). The CDR3 sequence is 13 residues long. CDR1 is MNHEY, CDR2 SMNVEV, per germline (reference sequence). V was shortened by 2 bases and J by 6 bases, with 11 bases between the two germline ends. The CDR3: CASSLNRESEQYF. CDR3 nucleotides: TGTGCCAGCAGTTTAAACAGGGAATCCGAGCAGTACTTC.

The J gene is TRBJ2-3, the V gene TRBV5-1; a weak D match, TRBD1 (6 bases). CDR1 SGHRS and CDR2 YFSETQ come from the germline V gene. The CDR3 spans 16 residues. The germline V and J ends were trimmed by 0 bases and 2 bases, with 13 bases remaining between them. Here the CDR3 reads CASSLDSRGPTDTQYF. Written as DNA, the CDR3 is TGCGCCAGCAGCTTGGACAGCAGGGGACCCACAGATACGCAGTATTTT. Full variable domain (outside the CDR3, taken from reference TRBV5-1 and TRBJ2-3): KAGVTQTPRYLIKTRGQQVTLSCSPISGHRSVSWYQQTPGQGLQFLFEYFSETQRNKGNFPGRFSGRQFSNSRSEMNVSTLELGDSALYLCASSLDSRGPTDTQYFGPGTRLTVL.

A few counts support this clone. The chain employs TRBV6-5 and TRBJ1-1, with D possibly TRBD1 on 5 matching bases. Trimming left V 6 bases short and J 12 bases short, with 20 bases between. Germline CDR1 and CDR2: MNHEY and SVGAGI. The CDR3 loop spans 13 amino acids. The chain's CDR3 is CASSQGTGGGTFF. CDR3 in DNA: TGTGCCAGCAGCCAGGGAACAGGTGGTGGGACTTTCTTT.

The chain recombines TRBV2 with TRBJ2-5; D remains ambiguous. CDR1 and CDR2 from the germline V gene are SNHLY and FYNNEI. V was pared by 0 bases and J by 10 bases, with 15 bases between. The length of the CDR3 is 14 residues. CDR3 sequence: CASSEASRLVGQYF. In nucleotides, the CDR3 is TGTGCCAGCAGTGAAGCATCTAGGCTAGTTGGCCAGTACTTC.

This chain links TRBV11-3 with TRBJ2-1; TRBD1 agrees at 9 bases. CDR1 SGHNT and CDR2 YENEEA come from the germline V gene. The J segment lost 7 bases and the V segment lost 8 bases, leaving 6 bases of the junction unmatched. This CDR3 is built from 13 residues. Written as DNA, the CDR3 is TGTGCCAGCGGGGACAGGGTAGAAAATGAGCAGTTCTTC. It codes for CASGDRVENEQFF.

This chain joins TRBV4-2 and TRBJ1-1; maybe TRBD1 (6 bases). The germline gives CDR1 LGHNA, CDR2 YNFKEQ. This CDR3 is 13 amino acids long. V dropped 1 base and J dropped 7 bases, with 10 bases sitting between them. This chain's CDR3 is CASSQVGGLEAFF. In DNA, the CDR3 is TGTGCCAGCAGCCAAGTCGGGGGCCTTGAAGCTTTCTTT.

This chain links TRBV15 with TRBJ1-4; TRBD1 agrees at 8 bases. The V and J ends lost 3 bases and 0 bases, in that order; junction bases with no gene match: 0. The CDR3 contains 15 residues. Germline CDR1 reads LNHNV; CDR2 reads YYDKDF (reference sequence). CDR3 DNA sequence: TGTGCCACCAGCAGGGACAGGGCAACTAATGAAAAACTGTTTTTT. Translated, it gives CATSRDRATNEKLFF.

This clone was picked up a small number of times. The CDR3 region has the DNA TGTGCCATCAGTGAGAAGGCAGGGTACACTGAAGCTTTCTTT. Translation gives CAISEKAGYTEAFF. The V gene is TRBV10-3, the J gene TRBJ1-1; perhaps TRBD1 as D (5 bases). CDR3 size: 14 residues. Germline lookup yields CDR1 ENHRY and CDR2 SYGVKD. V lost 2 bases to trimming and J lost 3 bases, with 10 bases between them.

The chain employs TRBV18 and TRBJ1-4; D is ambiguous. Trimming removed 3 bases from V and 13 bases from J, with 12 bases in between. The CDR3 is 12 residues long. Looked up from germline, CDR1 is KGHSH and CDR2 is LQKENI. The chain's CDR3 is CASSPQSGSLFF. The DNA of the CDR3 is TGTGCCAGCTCACCTCAATCTGGCTCACTGTTTTTT.

The gene calls are TRBV7-2 and TRBJ2-5; 13 nucleotides line up with TRBD2. The CDR3 extends over 17 amino acids. J gave up 4 bases and V 4 bases, and 9 bases lay outside the gene matches. Per the germline V gene, CDR1 is SGHTA and CDR2 is FQGNSA. This CDR3 is CASSWGTSGGARETQYF. The CDR3 DNA reads as TGTGCCAGCAGCTGGGGCACTAGCGGGGGGGCAAGAGAGACCCAGTACTTC.

This clone was recorded a few times. CDR3 in DNA: TGTGCCAGCAGCCAAGAAAGCAGGGTTGGGTCACCCCTCCACTTT. This encodes CASSQESRVGSPLHF. The chain recombines TRBV4-2 with TRBJ1-6, with a tentative D call TRBD1 (5 bases). Germline CDR1 is LGHNA and CDR2 is YNFKEQ. The CDR3 loop spans 15 amino acids. V was clipped by 0 bases and J by 10 bases, with 13 bases between them.

This clone was seen only a few times. The chain uses TRBV2 and TRBJ1-3; the D gene is possibly TRBD1 (6 bases). In germline, CDR1 is SNHLY, CDR2 FYNNEI. The V end lost 5 bases, the J end lost 0 bases, and 17 bases lay between the germline ends. The CDR3 has 17 amino acids. The CDR3 region has the DNA TGTGCCAGCAGTTCACAGGGAAGACTATTCTCTGGAAACACCATATATTTT. Its protein is CASSSQGRLFSGNTIYF.

CDR3 DNA sequence: TGTGCCAGCAGCTTCCCCGGGGTAGAGACCCAGTACTTC. Its translation is CASSFPGVETQYF. The J gene is TRBJ2-5, the V gene TRBV7-9; possible D gene TRBD2, 5 bases. CDR1 and CDR2 from the germline V gene are SEHNR and FQNEAQ (reference sequence). The V gene lost 3 bases and the J gene lost 4 bases, with 9 bases spanning the gap. The CDR3 contains 13 residues.

V gene TRBV7-9 combines with J gene TRBJ1-4; D is unresolved. Germline V gene data show CDR1 as SEHNR and CDR2 as FQNEAQ (reference sequence). This CDR3 spans 12 amino acids. V was pared by 5 bases and J by 8 bases, with 9 bases between. In DNA form, the CDR3 reads TGTGCCAGCAGCCGCGACCTGGAAAAACTGTTTTTT. It encodes CASSRDLEKLFF.

V and J are TRBV10-3 and TRBJ2-5, with 7 positions matching TRBD2. J gave up 1 base and V 2 bases, and 10 bases lay outside the gene matches. Per the germline V gene, CDR1 is ENHRY and CDR2 is SYGVKD. CDR3 length equals 17 residues. CDR3 sequence reads: CAISEKAGPGLQETQYF. The DNA of the CDR3 is TGTGCCATCAGTGAGAAAGCGGGGCCGGGTCTCCAAGAGACCCAGTACTTC.

This clone was seen a few times. V and J are TRBV6-1 and TRBJ2-3, with TRBD1 matching 7 bases. The CDR3 covers 17 residues. The J segment lost 3 bases and the V segment lost 0 bases, leaving 9 bases of the junction unmatched. The germline CDR1 and CDR2 sequences are MNHNS and SASEGT. Here the CDR3 reads CASSEARGPMVTDTQYF. The CDR3 DNA sequence: TGTGCCAGCAGTGAAGCGAGGGGGCCGATGGTAACAGATACGCAGTATTTT.

This chain connects TRBV21-1 to TRBJ2-4; the DNA was not used to check the table's D call, TRBD1. TRBV21-1 is a pseudogene locus. This CDR3 comprises 16 residues. The DNA of the CDR3 is TGTGCCAGCAGCAAAGGTACAGAACTAGCCAAAAACATTCAGTACTTC. Its translation is CASSKGTELAKNIQYF.

This chain uses TRBV11-2 with TRBJ2-7; 9 positions agree with TRBD2. Germline V gives CDR1 SGHAT, CDR2 FQNNGV. This CDR3 contains 15 residues. The junction had 8 bases not matched to a gene; V was cut back by 5 bases and J by 3 bases. CDR3 DNA sequence: TGTGCCAGCAGCCAATCTAGCGGGGATAACTACGAGCAGTACTTC. This gives the protein CASSQSSGDNYEQYF.

The chain is built from TRBV6-1 and TRBJ2-7; TRBD2 matches at 10 bases. CDR1 is MNHNS, CDR2 SASEGT, per germline. After removal of 3 bases from V and 1 base from J, the junction contained 3 bases not matched to a gene. The CDR3 is 15 residues long. CDR3 coding DNA: TGTGCCAGCAGTGATAGCGGGAGGTTATCCTACGAGCAGTACTTC. It translates to CASSDSGRLSYEQYF.

The V gene is TRBV4-2, the J gene TRBJ2-1; D perhaps matches TRBD1 (6 bases). V gave up 1 base and J gave up 1 base, with 17 bases separating them. The CDR3 is 18 amino acids. Germline V gives CDR1 LGHNA, CDR2 YNFKEQ. The CDR3 region is CASSQGFGRGLSYNEQFF. CDR3 coding DNA: TGTGCCAGCAGCCAAGGGTTTGGCAGGGGCTTATCCTACAATGAGCAGTTCTTC.

This chain connects TRBV28 to TRBJ2-6, with TRBD1 matching 10 bases. The CDR3 sequence is 18 residues long. The trim removed 4 bases at V and 4 bases at J, leaving 10 bases unmatched. Germline lookup yields CDR1 MDHEN and CDR2 SYDVKM. The DNA of the CDR3 is TGTGCCAGCAGTTCACCGGGACAGGGGCTGCTCGGGGCCAACGTCCTGACTTTC. As protein: CASSSPGQGLLGANVLTF. The full variable domain, in which reference TRBV28 and TRBJ2-6 provide the parts outside the CDR3, is DVKVTQSSRYLVKRTGEKVFLECVQDMDHENMFWYRQDPGLGLRLIYFSYDVKMKEKGDIPEGYSVSREKKERFSLILESASTNQTSMYLCASSSPGQGLLGANVLTFGAGSRLTVL.

The chain is built from TRBV2 and TRBJ1-4, with D uncertain. V lost 0 bases and J lost 8, with 13 bases in between. The CDR3 extends over 15 amino acids. Germline lookup yields CDR1 SNHLY and CDR2 FYNNEI. CDR3 residues: CASSEAGSKEEKLFF. The CDR3 region has the DNA TGTGCCAGCAGTGAAGCGGGCAGTAAGGAAGAAAAACTGTTTTTT.

This sequence joins TRBV10-3 and TRBJ2-7; D gene unclear. V lost 6 bases, J lost 0 bases, and 6 bases lay in between. Germline loops: CDR1 ENHRY, CDR2 SYGVKD. The CDR3 is made up of 12 amino acids. CDR3 sequence: CAISRSSYEQYF. In nucleotides, the CDR3 is TGTGCCATCAGCAGGAGCTCCTACGAGCAGTACTTC.

This rearrangement joins TRBV19 to TRBJ2-2; D might be TRBD2 (7 bases). Germline CDR1 LNHDA, CDR2 SQIVND (reference sequence). The CDR3 covers 16 residues. V was clipped by 6 bases and J by 2 bases, with 16 bases between them. The CDR3 DNA sequence: TGTGCCAGTAGGTCACTGGGGGGGCCCAACACCGGGGAGCTGTTTTTT. Amino acids: CASRSLGGPNTGELFF.